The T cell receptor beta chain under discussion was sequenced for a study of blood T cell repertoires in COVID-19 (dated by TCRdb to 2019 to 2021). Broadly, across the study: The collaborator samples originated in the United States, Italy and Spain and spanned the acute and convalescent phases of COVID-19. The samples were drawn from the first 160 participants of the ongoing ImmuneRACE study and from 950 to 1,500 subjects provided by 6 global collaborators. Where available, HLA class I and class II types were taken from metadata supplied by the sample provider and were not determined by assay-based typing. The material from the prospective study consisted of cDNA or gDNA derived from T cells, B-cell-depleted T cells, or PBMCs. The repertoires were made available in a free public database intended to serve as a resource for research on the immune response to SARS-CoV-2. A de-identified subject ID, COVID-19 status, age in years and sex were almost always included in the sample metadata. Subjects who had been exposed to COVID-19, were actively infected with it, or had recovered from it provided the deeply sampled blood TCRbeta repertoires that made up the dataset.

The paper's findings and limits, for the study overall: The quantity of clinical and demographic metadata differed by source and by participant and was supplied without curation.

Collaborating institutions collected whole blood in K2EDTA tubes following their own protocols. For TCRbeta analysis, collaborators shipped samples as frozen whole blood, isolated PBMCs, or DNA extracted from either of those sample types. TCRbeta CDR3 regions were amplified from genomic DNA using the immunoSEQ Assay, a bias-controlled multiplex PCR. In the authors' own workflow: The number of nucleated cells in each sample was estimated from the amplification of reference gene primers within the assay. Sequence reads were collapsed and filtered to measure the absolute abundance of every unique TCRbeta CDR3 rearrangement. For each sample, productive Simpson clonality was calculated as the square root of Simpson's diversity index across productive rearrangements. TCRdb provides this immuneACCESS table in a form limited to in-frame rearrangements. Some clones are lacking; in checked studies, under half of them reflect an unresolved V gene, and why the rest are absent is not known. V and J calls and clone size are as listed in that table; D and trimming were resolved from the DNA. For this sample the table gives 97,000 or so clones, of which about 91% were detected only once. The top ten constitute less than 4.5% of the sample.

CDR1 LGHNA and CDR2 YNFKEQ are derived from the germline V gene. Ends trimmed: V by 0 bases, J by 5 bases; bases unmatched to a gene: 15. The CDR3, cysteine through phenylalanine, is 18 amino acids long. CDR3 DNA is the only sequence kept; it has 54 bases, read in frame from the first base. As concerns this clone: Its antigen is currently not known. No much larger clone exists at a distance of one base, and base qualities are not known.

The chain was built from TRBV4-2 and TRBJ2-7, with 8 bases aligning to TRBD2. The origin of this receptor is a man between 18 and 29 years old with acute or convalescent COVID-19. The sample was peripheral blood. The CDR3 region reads CASSQEGVMVAGPNEQYF. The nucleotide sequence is TGTGCCAGCAGCCAAGAGGGGGTAATGGTAGCGGGACCTAACGAGCAGTACTTC.